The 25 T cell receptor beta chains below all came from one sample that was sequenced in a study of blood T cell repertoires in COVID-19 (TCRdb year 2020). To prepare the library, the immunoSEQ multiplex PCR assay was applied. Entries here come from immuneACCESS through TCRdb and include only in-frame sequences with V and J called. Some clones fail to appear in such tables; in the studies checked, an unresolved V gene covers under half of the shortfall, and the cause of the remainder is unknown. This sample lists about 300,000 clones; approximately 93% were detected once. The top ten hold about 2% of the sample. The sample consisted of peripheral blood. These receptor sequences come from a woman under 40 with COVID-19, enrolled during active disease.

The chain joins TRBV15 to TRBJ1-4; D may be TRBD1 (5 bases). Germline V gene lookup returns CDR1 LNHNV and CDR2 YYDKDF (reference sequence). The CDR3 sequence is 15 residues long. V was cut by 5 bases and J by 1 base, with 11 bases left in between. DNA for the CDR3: TGTGCCACCAGCCCCCGACAGCAAACTAATGAAAAACTGTTTTTT. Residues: CATSPRQQTNEKLFF. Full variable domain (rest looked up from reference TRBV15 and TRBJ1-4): DAMVIQNPRYQVTQFGKPVTLSCSQTLNHNVMYWYQQKSSQAPKLLFHYYDKDFNNEADTPDNFQSRRPNTSFCFLDIRSPGLGDTAMYLCATSPRQQTNEKLFFGSGTQLSVL.

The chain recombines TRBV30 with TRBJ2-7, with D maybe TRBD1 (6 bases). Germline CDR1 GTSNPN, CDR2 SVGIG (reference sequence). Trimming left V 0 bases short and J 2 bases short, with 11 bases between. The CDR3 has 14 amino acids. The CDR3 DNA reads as TGTGCCTGGAGTGTGGGGACACTAACCTACGAGCAGTACTTC. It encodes CAWSVGTLTYEQYF.

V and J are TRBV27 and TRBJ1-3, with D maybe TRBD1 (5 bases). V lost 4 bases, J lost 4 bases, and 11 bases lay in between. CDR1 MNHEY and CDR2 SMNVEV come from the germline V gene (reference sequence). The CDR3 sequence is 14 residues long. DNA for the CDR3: TGTGCCAGCAGTTCTCGGGGGATCGGAAACACCATATATTTT. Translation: CASSSRGIGNTIYF.

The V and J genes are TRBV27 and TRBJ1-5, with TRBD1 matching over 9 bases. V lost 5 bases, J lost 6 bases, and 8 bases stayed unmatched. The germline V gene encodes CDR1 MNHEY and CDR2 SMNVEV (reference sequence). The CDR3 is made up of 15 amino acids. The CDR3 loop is CASSRTQGATQPQHF. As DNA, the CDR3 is TGTGCCAGCAGTCGGACACAGGGGGCGACTCAGCCCCAGCATTTT.

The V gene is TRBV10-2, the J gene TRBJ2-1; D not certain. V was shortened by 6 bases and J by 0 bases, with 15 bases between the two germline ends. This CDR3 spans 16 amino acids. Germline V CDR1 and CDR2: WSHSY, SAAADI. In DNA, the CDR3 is TGCGCCAGCAGAGCGTCCTTAGCCATCTCCTACAATGAGCAGTTCTTC. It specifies CASRASLAISYNEQFF.

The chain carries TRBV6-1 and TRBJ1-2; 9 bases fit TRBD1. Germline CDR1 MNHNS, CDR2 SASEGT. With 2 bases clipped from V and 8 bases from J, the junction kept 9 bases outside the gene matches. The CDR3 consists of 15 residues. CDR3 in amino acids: CASSENRDREGGYTF. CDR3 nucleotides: TGTGCCAGCAGTGAAAATAGGGACAGGGAAGGCGGCTACACCTTC.

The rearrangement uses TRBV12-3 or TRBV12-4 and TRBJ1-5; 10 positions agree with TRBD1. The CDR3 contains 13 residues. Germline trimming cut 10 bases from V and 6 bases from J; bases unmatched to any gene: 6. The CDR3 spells CATSRTGGQPQHF. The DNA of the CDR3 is TGTGCCACCAGCAGGACAGGGGGTCAGCCCCAGCATTTT.

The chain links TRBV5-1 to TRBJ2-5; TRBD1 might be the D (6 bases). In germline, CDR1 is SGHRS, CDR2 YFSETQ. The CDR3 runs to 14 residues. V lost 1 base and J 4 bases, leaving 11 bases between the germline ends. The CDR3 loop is CASSLRTAVETQYF. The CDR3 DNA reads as TGCGCCAGCAGCTTGCGGACAGCGGTAGAGACCCAGTACTTC.

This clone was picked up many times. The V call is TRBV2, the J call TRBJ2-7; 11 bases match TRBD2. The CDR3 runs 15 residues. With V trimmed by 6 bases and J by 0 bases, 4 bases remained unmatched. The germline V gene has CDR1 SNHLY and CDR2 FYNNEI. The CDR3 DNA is TGTGCCAGCAGGGCCACTAGCGGGAGCTCCTACGAGCAGTACTTC. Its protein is CASRATSGSSYEQYF.

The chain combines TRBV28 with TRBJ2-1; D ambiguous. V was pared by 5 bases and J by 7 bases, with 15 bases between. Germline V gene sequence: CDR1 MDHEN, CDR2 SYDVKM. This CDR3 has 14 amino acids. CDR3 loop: CASSANLGLNEQFF. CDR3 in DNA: TGTGCCAGCAGTGCTAACCTGGGCCTTAATGAGCAGTTCTTC.

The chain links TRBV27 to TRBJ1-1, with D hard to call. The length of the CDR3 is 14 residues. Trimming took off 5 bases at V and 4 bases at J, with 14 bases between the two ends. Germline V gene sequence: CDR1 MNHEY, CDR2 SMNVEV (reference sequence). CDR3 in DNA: TGTGCCAGCAGTCCCACTTCTCTGAGCACTGAAGCTTTCTTT. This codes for CASSPTSLSTEAFF.

The CDR3 sequence is CASVPPSGLTNEQFF. The CDR3 coding sequence is TGTGCCAGCGTACCCCCTAGCGGCCTTACCAATGAGCAGTTCTTC. The chain couples TRBV2 to TRBJ2-1; 7 nucleotides line up with TRBD2. Looked up from germline, CDR1 is SNHLY and CDR2 is FYNNEI. V gave up 8 bases and J gave up 6 bases; unmatched junction bases: 13. The CDR3 runs 15 residues.

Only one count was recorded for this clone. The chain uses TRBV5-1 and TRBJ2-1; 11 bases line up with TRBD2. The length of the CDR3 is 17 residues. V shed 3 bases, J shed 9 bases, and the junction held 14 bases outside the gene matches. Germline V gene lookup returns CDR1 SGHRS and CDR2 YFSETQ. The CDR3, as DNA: TGCGCCAGCAGCTCCGGGACTAGCGGCAGCTTGGGGACTGAGCAGTTCTTC. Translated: CASSSGTSGSLGTEQFF.

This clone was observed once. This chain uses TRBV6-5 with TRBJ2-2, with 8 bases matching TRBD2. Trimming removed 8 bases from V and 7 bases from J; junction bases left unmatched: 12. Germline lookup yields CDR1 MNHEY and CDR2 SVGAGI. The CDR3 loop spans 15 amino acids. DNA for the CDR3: TGTGCCAGCCGAGGGACGGGAGGGGGAGACGGGGAGCTGTTTTTT. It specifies CASRGTGGGDGELFF.

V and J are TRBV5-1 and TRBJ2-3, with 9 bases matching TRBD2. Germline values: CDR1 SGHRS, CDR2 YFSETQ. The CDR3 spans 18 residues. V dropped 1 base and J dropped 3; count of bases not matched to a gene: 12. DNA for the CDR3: TGCGCCAGCAGCTTGCAAAGGCGGGAGGGCCCTCTGACAGATACGCAGTATTTT. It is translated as CASSLQRREGPLTDTQYF.

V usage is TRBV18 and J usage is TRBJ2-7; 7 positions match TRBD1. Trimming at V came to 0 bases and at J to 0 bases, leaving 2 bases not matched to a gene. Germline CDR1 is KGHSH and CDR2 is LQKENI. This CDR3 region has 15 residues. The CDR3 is CASSPPGTVSYEQYF. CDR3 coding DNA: TGTGCCAGCTCACCACCGGGGACAGTCTCCTACGAGCAGTACTTC.

The CDR3 here is CSASYRGNTEAFF. The CDR3 DNA reads TGCAGTGCTAGTTACAGGGGGAACACTGAAGCTTTCTTT. The chain couples TRBV20-1 to TRBJ1-1, with 7 bases identical to TRBD1. Unmatched junction bases numbered 2, after V lost 3 bases and J lost 1 base. Per germline, CDR1 DFQATT and CDR2 SNEGSKA (reference sequence). The CDR3 spans 13 residues.

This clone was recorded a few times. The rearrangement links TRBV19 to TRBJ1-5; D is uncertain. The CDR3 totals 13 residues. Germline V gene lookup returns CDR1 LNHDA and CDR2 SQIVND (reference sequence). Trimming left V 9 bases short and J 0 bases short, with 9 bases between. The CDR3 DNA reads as TGTGCCAGCTCACAGCTTAGCAATCAGCCCCAGCATTTT. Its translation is CASSQLSNQPQHF.

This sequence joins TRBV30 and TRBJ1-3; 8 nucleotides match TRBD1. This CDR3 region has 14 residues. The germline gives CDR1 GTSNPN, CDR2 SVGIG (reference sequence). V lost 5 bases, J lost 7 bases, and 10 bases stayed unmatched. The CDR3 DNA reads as TGTGCCTGGGGCGACAGGGGTTTTGAGAACACCATATATTTT. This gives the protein CAWGDRGFENTIYF. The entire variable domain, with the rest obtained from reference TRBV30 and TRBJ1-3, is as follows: SQTIHQWPATLVQPVGSPLSLECTVEGTSNPNLYWYRQAAGRGLQLLFYSVGIGQISSEVPQNLSASRPQDRQFILSSKKLLLSDSGFYLCAWGDRGFENTIYFGEGSWLTVV.

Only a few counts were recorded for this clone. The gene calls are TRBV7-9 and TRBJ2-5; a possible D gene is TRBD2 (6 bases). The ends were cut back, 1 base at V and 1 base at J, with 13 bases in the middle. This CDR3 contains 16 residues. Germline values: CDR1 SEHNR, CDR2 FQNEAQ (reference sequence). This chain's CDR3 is CASSLELGGTQETQYF. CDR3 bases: TGTGCCAGCAGCTTAGAGCTGGGCGGGACCCAAGAGACCCAGTACTTC.

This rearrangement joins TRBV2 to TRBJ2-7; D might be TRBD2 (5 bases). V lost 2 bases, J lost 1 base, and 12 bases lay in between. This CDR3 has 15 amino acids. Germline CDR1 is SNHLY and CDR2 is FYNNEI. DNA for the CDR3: TGTGCCAGCAGTGAAACGGGGTTCGATTCCTACGAGCAGTACTTC. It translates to CASSETGFDSYEQYF.

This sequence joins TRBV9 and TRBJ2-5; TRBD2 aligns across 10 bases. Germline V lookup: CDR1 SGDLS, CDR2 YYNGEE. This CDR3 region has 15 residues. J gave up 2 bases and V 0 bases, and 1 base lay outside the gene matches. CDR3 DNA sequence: TGTGCCAGCAGCGTAGAGGGACTAGCGCAAGAGACCCAGTACTTC. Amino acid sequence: CASSVEGLAQETQYF.

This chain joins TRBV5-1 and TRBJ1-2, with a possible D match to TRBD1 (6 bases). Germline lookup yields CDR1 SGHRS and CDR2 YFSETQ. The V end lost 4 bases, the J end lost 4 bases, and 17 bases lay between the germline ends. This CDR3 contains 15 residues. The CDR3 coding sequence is TGCGCCAGCAGCCCCGCGGGGGCCACTTCCTATGGCTACACCTTC. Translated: CASSPAGATSYGYTF.

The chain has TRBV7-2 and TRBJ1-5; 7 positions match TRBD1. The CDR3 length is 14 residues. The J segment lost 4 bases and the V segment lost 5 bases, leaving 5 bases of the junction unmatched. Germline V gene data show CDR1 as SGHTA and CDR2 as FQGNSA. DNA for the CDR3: TGTGCCAGCAGCCGGACAGGTATAAATCAGCCCCAGCATTTT. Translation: CASSRTGINQPQHF.

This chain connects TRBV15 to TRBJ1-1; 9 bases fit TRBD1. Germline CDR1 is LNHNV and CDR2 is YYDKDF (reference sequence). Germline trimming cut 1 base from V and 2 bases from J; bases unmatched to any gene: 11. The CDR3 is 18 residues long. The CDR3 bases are TGTGCCACCAGCAGAGGTGGGATCGGGACAGGGCCTAACACTGAAGCTTTCTTT. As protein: CATSRGGIGTGPNTEAFF. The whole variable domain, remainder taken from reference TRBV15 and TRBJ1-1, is DAMVIQNPRYQVTQFGKPVTLSCSQTLNHNVMYWYQQKSSQAPKLLFHYYDKDFNNEADTPDNFQSRRPNTSFCFLDIRSPGLGDTAMYLCATSRGGIGTGPNTEAFFGQGTRLTVV.